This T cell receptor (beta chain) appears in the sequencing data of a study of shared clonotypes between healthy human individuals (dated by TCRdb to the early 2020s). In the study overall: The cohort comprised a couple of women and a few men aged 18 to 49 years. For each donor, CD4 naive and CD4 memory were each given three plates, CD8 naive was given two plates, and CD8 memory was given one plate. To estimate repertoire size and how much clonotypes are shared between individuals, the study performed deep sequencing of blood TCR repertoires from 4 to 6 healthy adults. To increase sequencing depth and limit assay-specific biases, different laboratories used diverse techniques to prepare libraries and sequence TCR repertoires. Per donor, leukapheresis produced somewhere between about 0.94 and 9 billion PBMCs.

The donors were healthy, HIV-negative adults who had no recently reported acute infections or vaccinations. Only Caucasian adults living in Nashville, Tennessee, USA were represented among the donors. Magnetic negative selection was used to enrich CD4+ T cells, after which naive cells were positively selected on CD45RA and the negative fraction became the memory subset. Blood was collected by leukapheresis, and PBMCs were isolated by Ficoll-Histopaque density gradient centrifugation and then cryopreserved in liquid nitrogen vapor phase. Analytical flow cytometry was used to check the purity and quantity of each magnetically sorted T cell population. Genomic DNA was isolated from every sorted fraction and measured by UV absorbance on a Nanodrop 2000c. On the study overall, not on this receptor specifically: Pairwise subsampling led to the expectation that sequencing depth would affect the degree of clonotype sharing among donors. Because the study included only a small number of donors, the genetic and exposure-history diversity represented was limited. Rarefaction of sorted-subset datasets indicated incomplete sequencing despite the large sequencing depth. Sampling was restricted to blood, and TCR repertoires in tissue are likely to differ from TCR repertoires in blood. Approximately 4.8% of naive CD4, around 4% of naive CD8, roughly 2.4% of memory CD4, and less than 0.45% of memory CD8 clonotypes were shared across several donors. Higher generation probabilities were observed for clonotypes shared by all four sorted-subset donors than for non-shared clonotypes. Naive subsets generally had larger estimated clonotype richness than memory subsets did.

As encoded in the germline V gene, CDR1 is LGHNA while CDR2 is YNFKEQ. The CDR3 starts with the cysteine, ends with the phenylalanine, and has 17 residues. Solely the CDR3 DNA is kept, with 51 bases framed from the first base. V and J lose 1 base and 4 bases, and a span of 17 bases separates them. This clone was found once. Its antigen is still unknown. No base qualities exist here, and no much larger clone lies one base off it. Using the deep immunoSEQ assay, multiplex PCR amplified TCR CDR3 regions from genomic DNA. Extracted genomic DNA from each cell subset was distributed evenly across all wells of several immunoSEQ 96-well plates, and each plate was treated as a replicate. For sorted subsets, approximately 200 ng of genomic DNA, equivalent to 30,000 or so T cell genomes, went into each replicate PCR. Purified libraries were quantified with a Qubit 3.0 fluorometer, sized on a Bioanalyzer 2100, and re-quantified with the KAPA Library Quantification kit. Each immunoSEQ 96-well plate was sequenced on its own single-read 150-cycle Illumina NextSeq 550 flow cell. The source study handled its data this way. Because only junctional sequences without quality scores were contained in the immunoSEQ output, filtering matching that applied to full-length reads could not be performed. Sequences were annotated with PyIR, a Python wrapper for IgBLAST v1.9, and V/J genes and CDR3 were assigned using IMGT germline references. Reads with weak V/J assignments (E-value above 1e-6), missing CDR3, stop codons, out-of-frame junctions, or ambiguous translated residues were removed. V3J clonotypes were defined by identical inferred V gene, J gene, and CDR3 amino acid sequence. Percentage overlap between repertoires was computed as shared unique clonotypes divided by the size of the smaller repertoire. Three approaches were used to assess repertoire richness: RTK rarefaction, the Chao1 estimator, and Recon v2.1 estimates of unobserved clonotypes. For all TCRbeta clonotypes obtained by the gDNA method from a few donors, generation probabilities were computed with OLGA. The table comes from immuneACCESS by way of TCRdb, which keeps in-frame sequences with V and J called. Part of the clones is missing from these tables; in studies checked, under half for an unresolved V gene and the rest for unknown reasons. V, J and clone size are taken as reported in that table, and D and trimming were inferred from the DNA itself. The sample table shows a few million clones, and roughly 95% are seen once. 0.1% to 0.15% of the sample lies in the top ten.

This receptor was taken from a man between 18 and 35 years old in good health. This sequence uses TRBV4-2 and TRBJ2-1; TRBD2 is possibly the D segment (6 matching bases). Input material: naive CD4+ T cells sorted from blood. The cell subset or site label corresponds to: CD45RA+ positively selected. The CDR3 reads CASSQVPLGGTYNEQFF. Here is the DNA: TGTGCCAGCAGCCAAGTCCCCCTGGGGGGAACGTACAATGAGCAGTTCTTC.